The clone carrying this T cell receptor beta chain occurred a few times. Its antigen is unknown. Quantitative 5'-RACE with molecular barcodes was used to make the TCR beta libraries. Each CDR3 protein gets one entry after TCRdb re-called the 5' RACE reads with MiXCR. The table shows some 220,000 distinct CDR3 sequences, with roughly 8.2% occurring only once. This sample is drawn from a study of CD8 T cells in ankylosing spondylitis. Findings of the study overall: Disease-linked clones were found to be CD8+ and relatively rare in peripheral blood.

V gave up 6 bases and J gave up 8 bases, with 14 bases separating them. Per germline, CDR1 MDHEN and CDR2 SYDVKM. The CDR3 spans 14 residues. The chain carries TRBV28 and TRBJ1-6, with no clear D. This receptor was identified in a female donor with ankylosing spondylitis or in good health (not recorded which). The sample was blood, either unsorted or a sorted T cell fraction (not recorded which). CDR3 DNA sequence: TGTGCCAGCAGGGTCCAGCGCTGGGATTCACCCCTCCACTTT. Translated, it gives CASRVQRWDSPLHF.